This TCR beta chain was captured by sequencing in a study of vaccination and CD4 T cells after COVID-19. The CDR3 is 15 residues long. V shed 1 base and J shed 3 bases, with 9 bases lying between them. CDR1 is SGHAT and CDR2 is FQNNGV in the germline V gene. The assay that was used to sequence DNA from cultured CD4+ T cells was the Oncomine TCR Beta short-read assay. Each CDR3 protein gets one entry after TCRdb re-called the PCR reads with MiXCR. This table has approximately 9,000 distinct CDR3 sequences, approximately 47% appearing once. Treatment meaning: approximately nine-day PBMC culture with coronavirus spike peptide pools or control peptides (ViraFEST assay). Study-level findings and limits: Nearly all convalescent vaccine-specific clones, 304 of 307, recognized only SARS-CoV-2 spike.

As for this clonotype: Its antigen remains unknown.

The sequence came from a human donor who had recovered from COVID-19. V usage is TRBV11-2 and J usage is TRBJ1-4; D gene uncertain. Sequencing was performed on CD4+ T cells from blood, cultured in vitro. As DNA, the CDR3 is TGTGCCAGCAGCTTAGTAGGGAGCGCTAATGAAAAACTGTTTTTT. It specifies CASSLVGSANEKLFF.